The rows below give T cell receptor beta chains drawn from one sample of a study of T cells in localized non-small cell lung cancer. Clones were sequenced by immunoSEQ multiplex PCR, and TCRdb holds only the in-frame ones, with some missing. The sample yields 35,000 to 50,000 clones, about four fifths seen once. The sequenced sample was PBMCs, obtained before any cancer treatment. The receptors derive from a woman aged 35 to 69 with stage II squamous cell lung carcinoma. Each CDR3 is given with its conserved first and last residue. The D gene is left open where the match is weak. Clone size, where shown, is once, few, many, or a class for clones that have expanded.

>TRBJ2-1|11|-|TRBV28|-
CASSMSRKQFF
TGTGCCAGCAGTATGTCACGGAAGCAGTTCTTC
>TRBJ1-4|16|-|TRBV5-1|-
CASSFGDLPMVEKLFF
TGCGCCAGCAGCTTTGGCGACCTCCCAATGGTTGAAAAACTGTTTTTT
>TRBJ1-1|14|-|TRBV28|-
CASMTGFSNTEAFF
TGTGCCAGCATGACCGGTTTTTCGAACACTGAAGCTTTCTTT
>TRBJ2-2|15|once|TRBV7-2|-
CASSLDRGGTGELFF
TGTGCCAGCAGCTTAGACAGGGGAGGCACCGGGGAGCTGTTTTTT
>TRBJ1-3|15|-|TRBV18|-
CASSSDSPSGNTIYF
TGTGCCAGCTCATCGGACAGTCCCTCTGGAAACACCATATATTTT
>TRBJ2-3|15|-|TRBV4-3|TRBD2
CASSQRTSGTGTQYF
TGCGCCAGCAGCCAAAGGACTAGCGGGACCGGTACGCAGTATTTT
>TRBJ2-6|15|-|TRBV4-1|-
CASSHQGSGANVLTF
TGCGCCAGCAGCCATCAGGGTTCCGGGGCCAACGTCCTGACTTTC
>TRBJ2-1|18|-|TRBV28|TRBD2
CASSYPLTSGGTYNEQFF
TGTGCCAGCAGTTACCCACTGACTAGCGGGGGGACCTACAATGAGCAGTTCTTC
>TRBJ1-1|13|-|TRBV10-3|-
CAIRDTGNTEAFF
TGTGCCATCAGGGACACAGGGAACACTGAAGCTTTCTTT
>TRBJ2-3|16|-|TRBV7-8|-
CASSLALRGMADTQYF
TGTGCCAGCAGCTTAGCGCTGAGAGGGATGGCAGATACGCAGTATTTT